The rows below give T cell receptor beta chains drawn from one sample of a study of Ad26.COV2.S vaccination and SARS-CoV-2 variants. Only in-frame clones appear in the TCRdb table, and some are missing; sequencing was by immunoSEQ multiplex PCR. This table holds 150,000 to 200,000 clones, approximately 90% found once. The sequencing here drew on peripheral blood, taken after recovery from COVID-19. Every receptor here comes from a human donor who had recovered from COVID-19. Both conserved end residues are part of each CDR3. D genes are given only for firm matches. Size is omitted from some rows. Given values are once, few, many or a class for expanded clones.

DNA: TGTGCCACCTCCATAGGGACACGCCACAATGAGCAGTTCTTC
CDR3: CATSIGTRHNEQFF
V: TRBV6-5
D: NA
size: once
length: 14
J: TRBJ2-1

DNA: TGTGCCAGCCGTCGATCAAACTCGGAAAAACTGTTTTTT
CDR3: CASRRSNSEKLFF
V: TRBV2
D: NA
size: NA
length: 13
J: TRBJ1-4

DNA: TGTGCCATCAGTGATCCGGGGGAGGGTGGCTACACCTTC
CDR3: CAISDPGEGGYTF
V: TRBV10-3
D: NA
size: few
length: 13
J: TRBJ1-2

DNA: TGTGCCAGCAGCAAAGAGGGGCAGGGGGCCTCACTGTGTAGCAATCAGCCCCAGCATTTT
CDR3: CASSKEGQGASLCSNQPQHF
V: TRBV21-1
D: NA
size: NA
length: 20
J: TRBJ1-5

DNA: TGTGCCACCAGTGATGCCCGGGACAGGGGCGAGAATGAGCAGTTCTTC
CDR3: CATSDARDRGENEQFF
V: TRBV24-1
D: TRBD1
size: NA
length: 16
J: TRBJ2-1

DNA: TGTGCCAGCAGCGTAGGTCTGGGAAACACCATATATTTT
CDR3: CASSVGLGNTIYF
V: TRBV9
D: NA
size: once
length: 13
J: TRBJ1-3

DNA: TGTGCCAGCAGAAAACAGGGAAGTGAAACCGGGGAGCTGTTTTTT
CDR3: CASRKQGSETGELFF
V: TRBV6-6
D: NA
size: once
length: 15
J: TRBJ2-2

DNA: TGCGCCAGCAGCTTGGATGGCTACGAGCAGTACTTC
CDR3: CASSLDGYEQYF
V: TRBV5-1
D: NA
size: few
length: 12
J: TRBJ2-7

DNA: TGCAGTGCTATTCCCGACAGTCAAGCTTTCTTT
CDR3: CSAIPDSQAFF
V: TRBV20-1
D: NA
size: NA
length: 11
J: TRBJ1-1

DNA: TGTGCCAGCAGCTGGGGGGGGACAGGAGTGAATGAGCAGTTCTTC
CDR3: CASSWGGTGVNEQFF
V: TRBV5-4
D: NA
size: NA
length: 15
J: TRBJ2-1

DNA: TGTGCCAGCAGTGCACAGTTTAACACTGAAGCTTTCTTT
CDR3: CASSAQFNTEAFF
V: TRBV2
D: NA
size: NA
length: 13
J: TRBJ1-1

DNA: TGTGCCAGCAGTTTGATTAATGAGCAGTTCTTC
CDR3: CASSLINEQFF
V: TRBV12-3/TRBV12-4
D: NA
size: NA
length: 11
J: TRBJ2-1

DNA: TGTGCAAGTCGCTTAATGGGTGCGGAGACGAACACCGGGGAGCTGTTTTTT
CDR3: CASRLMGAETNTGELFF
V: TRBV12-2
D: NA
size: NA
length: 17
J: TRBJ2-2

DNA: TGTGCCAGTAGTTCGCAGGGGGCCAAAAACATTCAGTACTTC
CDR3: CASSSQGAKNIQYF
V: TRBV19
D: NA
size: NA
length: 14
J: TRBJ2-4

DNA: TGTGCCAGCAGCTTAGACACCATCACCTACGAGCAGTACTTC
CDR3: CASSLDTITYEQYF
V: TRBV7-2
D: NA
size: NA
length: 14
J: TRBJ2-7

DNA: TGTGCCAGCAGTCTGGACAGGGTTCGGGAGACCCAGTACTTC
CDR3: CASSLDRVRETQYF
V: TRBV6-5
D: TRBD1
size: NA
length: 14
J: TRBJ2-5

DNA: TGTGCCAGCAGCTTTCTAGCGGGCCCCTACAATGAGCAGTTCTTC
CDR3: CASSFLAGPYNEQFF
V: TRBV5-6
D: TRBD2
size: NA
length: 15
J: TRBJ2-1

DNA: TGTGCCAGCAGCTTGGAGGGCAGGGGGTGGGAGACCCAGTACTTC
CDR3: CASSLEGRGWETQYF
V: TRBV5-6
D: TRBD1
size: NA
length: 15
J: TRBJ2-5

DNA: TGTGCCAGCAGTTTATCCCCAGGTACCTATGGCTACACCTTC
CDR3: CASSLSPGTYGYTF
V: TRBV27
D: NA
size: NA
length: 14
J: TRBJ1-2

DNA: TGTGCCAGCAGCCCCCCGACAGGGGTTTACAATGAGCAGTTCTTC
CDR3: CASSPPTGVYNEQFF
V: TRBV9
D: TRBD1
size: NA
length: 15
J: TRBJ2-1

DNA: TGCGCCAGCAGCCAAGCAGACGAGCAGTACTTC
CDR3: CASSQADEQYF
V: TRBV4-1
D: NA
size: NA
length: 11
J: TRBJ2-7

DNA: TGTGCCAGCAGCTTAGCGAGTTCCGGTCCCGGGGAGCTGTTTTTT
CDR3: CASSLASSGPGELFF
V: TRBV7-6
D: NA
size: NA
length: 15
J: TRBJ2-2

DNA: TGTGCCATCAGTGATGGGGGGCTCGGGCTTGGTTCACCCCTCCACTTT
CDR3: CAISDGGLGLGSPLHF
V: TRBV10-3
D: NA
size: NA
length: 16
J: TRBJ1-6

DNA: TGTGCCAGCAGCCAATGTTTCGACACCGTAAGCTCTGGGGCCAACGTCCTGACTTTC
CDR3: CASSQCFDTVSSGANVLTF
V: TRBV14
D: NA
size: NA
length: 19
J: TRBJ2-6

DNA: TGTGCCAGTATTTCGGGAGTCTACAATGAGCAGTTCTTC
CDR3: CASISGVYNEQFF
V: TRBV19
D: NA
size: NA
length: 13
J: TRBJ2-1

DNA: TGCGCCAGCAGCTTGGAGGTTTTTGGGACTGAAGCTTTCTTT
CDR3: CASSLEVFGTEAFF
V: TRBV5-1
D: NA
size: NA
length: 14
J: TRBJ1-1

DNA: TGTGCCAGCAGTGAAAATTTCCCTGGGGCCAACGTCCTGACTTTC
CDR3: CASSENFPGANVLTF
V: TRBV6-1
D: NA
size: once
length: 15
J: TRBJ2-6

DNA: TGTGCCAGCGGCGTGGCAGGGGTTGATCAGCCCCAGCATTTT
CDR3: CASGVAGVDQPQHF
V: TRBV5-4
D: NA
size: NA
length: 14
J: TRBJ1-5

DNA: TGTGCCAGCAGCTTAGTGTTGGGAGACGAGCAGTACTTC
CDR3: CASSLVLGDEQYF
V: TRBV11-3
D: NA
size: NA
length: 13
J: TRBJ2-7

DNA: TGTGCCAGCAGCCAAAGAAAAAACATTCAGTACTTC
CDR3: CASSQRKNIQYF
V: TRBV3-1/TRBV3-2
D: NA
size: NA
length: 12
J: TRBJ2-4

DNA: TGTGCCAGCAGAATAGACAGAAACACTGAAGCTTTCTTT
CDR3: CASRIDRNTEAFF
V: TRBV5-4
D: NA
size: once
length: 13
J: TRBJ1-1

DNA: TGTGCCAGCAGCCCGACTAGTGACGAGACCCAGTACTTC
CDR3: CASSPTSDETQYF
V: TRBV7-3
D: NA
size: NA
length: 13
J: TRBJ2-5

DNA: TGCGCCAGCAGAGCGGGGGGGCGCGATACGCAGTATTTT
CDR3: CASRAGGRDTQYF
V: TRBV5-1
D: TRBD2
size: NA
length: 13
J: TRBJ2-3

DNA: TGTGCCAGCAGCTTGGGCGGTGCAACGAGCTATGAGCAGTTCTTC
CDR3: CASSLGGATSYEQFF
V: TRBV7-9
D: NA
size: NA
length: 15
J: TRBJ2-1

DNA: TGTGCCAGCAGTCTCTACACAGGGCCGGGTAATGAAAAACTGTTTTTT
CDR3: CASSLYTGPGNEKLFF
V: TRBV28
D: NA
size: NA
length: 16
J: TRBJ1-4

DNA: TGTGCCAGCAGTTATCTGGGGGACACTGAAGCTTTCTTT
CDR3: CASSYLGDTEAFF
V: TRBV6-1
D: NA
size: NA
length: 13
J: TRBJ1-1